The clone carrying this T cell receptor (beta chain) occurred a few times. Its antigen is still unknown. Using immunoSEQ multiplex PCR, the repertoire was profiled, and TCRdb retains in-frame clones only, with some absent. The data show approximately 94,000 clones, approximately 90% seen once. CDR3 size: 16 residues. J gave up 3 bases and V 4 bases, and 11 bases lay outside the gene matches. CDR1 is MNHEY, CDR2 SVGAGI, per germline. The data originate from a study of T cell responses to AZD1222 COVID-19 vaccine. Across the study: Pooling covered second doses at about 4 or about 12 weeks. Overall study findings and caveats: Nearly half of spike-specific TCRs reportedly target variant regions that are unmutated in the B.1.351 and B.1.1.7 variants. There were repertoire samples only from the period after the peak T cell response.

The chain combines TRBV6-5 with TRBJ2-7, with 8 positions matching TRBD1. The source is an adult in good health. Here the sequenced sample was peripheral blood, taken on day 0 of AZD1222 vaccination. The CDR3 nucleotides read TGTGCCAGCAGTTCCGGACAGGGCGACGGATTCTACGAGCAGTACTTC. This translates into CASSSGQGDGFYEQYF.